This T cell receptor (beta chain) stems from a study of shared T cell receptors in the human thymus. Some clones are missing from TCRdb's copy, which holds only in-frame ones; the method was immunoSEQ multiplex PCR. This table holds 700,000 or so clones, approximately 83% found once. CDR1 is LGHNT and CDR2 is FRNRAP in the germline V gene. CDR3 length: 22 residues. Trimming removed 0 bases from V and 3 bases from J, with 30 bases in between. This sample also belongs to another study, concerning human thymus T cells.

The TCR was taken from a girl under three years old with a congenital heart defect. Sample: thymocytes. The rearrangement uses TRBV12-5 and TRBJ2-1, with D possibly TRBD1 on 5 matching bases. The CDR3 reads CASGLVDAGHMRPPSRYNEQFF. CDR3 nucleotide sequence: TGTGCTAGTGGTTTGGTGGACGCCGGACACATGAGACCCCCATCTCGCTACAATGAGCAGTTCTTC. The variable domain in full, completed from reference TRBV12-5 and TRBJ2-1, reads DARVTQTPRHKVTEMGQEVTMRCQPILGHNTVFWYRQTMMQGLELLAYFRNRAPLDDSGMPKDRFSAEMPDATLATLKIQPSEPRDSAVYFCASGLVDAGHMRPPSRYNEQFFGPGTRLTVL.